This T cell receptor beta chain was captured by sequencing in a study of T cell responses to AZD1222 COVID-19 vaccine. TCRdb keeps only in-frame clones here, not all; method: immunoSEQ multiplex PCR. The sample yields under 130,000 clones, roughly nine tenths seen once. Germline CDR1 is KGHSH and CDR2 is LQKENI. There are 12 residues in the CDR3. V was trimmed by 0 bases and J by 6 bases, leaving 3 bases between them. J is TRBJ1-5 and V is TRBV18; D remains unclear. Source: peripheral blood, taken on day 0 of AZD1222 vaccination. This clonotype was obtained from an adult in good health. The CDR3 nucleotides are TGTGCCAGCTCACCACCGTTTCAGCCCCAGCATTTT. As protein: CASSPPFQPQHF.